This T cell receptor beta chain appears in the sequencing data of a study of CD4 and CD8 cells across lung adenocarcinoma regions. This clonotype was observed a single time. MiXCR, applied by TCRdb to the PCR reads, yields one record per CDR3 protein. Seen here are 3,500 to 4,000 distinct CDR3 sequences, about 60% observed once, and the top ten hold approximately 18%. Samples came from patients with localized non-small cell lung adenocarcinoma. The V gene's germline CDR1 is MNHNS and CDR2 SASEGT. V was shortened by 2 bases and J by 3 bases, with 8 bases between the two germline ends. The CDR3 spans 14 residues.

The chain links TRBV6-1 to TRBJ2-1; TRBD2 is a possible D gene (5 bases). The sequence came from a male donor with lung adenocarcinoma. The CD4 and CD8 labels of this study may be unreliable. Material for sequencing was CD4+ T cells from the margin of a lung tumor. The CDR3 bases are TGTGCCAGCAGTGAACAGAGCGGCTACAATGAGCAGTTCTTC. This codes for CASSEQSGYNEQFF.